Below are 22 T cell receptor beta chains sequenced from a single sample in a study of molecular identifiers for immune sequencing clone quantification. TCRdb redid the calling of the PCR reads with MiXCR, one entry per CDR3 protein. The sample carries about 63,000 distinct CDR3 sequences, around a fifth recorded once. The sample comprised naive CD8+ T cells from blood, with Jurkat cell RNA spiked in. Sample subset: FACS-sorted CD8+CD4-CCR7+CD45RA+ naive T cells. The receptors here all came from a human donor in good health. Some libraries in this study had Jurkat cell RNA spiked in.

Worth noting for this clonotype: It may be a read error: a sequence one base away is much more abundant. The V gene is TRBV11-2, the J gene TRBJ2-5; 10 bases are a match to TRBD2. V lost 6 bases, J lost 7 bases, and 8 bases stayed unmatched. The CDR3 runs to 14 residues. Germline V lookup: CDR1 SGHAT, CDR2 FQNNGV. In nucleotides, the CDR3 is TGTGCCAGCAGAGAGGTCCTAGCGGGAGTGACCCAGTACTTC. This codes for CASREVLAGVTQYF.

Ten or more counts support this clonotype. The rearrangement uses TRBV2 and TRBJ2-3; 8 bases match TRBD2. The CDR3 extends over 16 amino acids. Trimming at V came to 7 bases and at J to 2 bases, leaving 11 bases not matched to a gene. Per germline, CDR1 SNHLY and CDR2 FYNNEI. CDR3 sequence: CASIPPGSGITDTQYF. In nucleotides, the CDR3 is TGTGCCAGCATCCCCCCGGGTAGCGGGATCACAGATACGCAGTATTTT.

The chain combines TRBV28 with TRBJ2-1; tentative D call: TRBD1 (5 bases). The CDR3 has 14 residues. Germline V CDR1 and CDR2: MDHEN, SYDVKM. Trimming left V 3 bases short and J 3 bases short, with 9 bases between. CDR3 residues: CASSLGLHYNEQFF. The CDR3, as DNA: TGTGCCAGCAGTTTGGGGCTCCACTACAATGAGCAGTTCTTC.

The table lists this clonotype with many counts. The CDR3 loop is CASSSDREAGWYYGYTF. CDR3 DNA sequence: TGTGCCAGCAGCTCGGACAGGGAAGCCGGATGGTACTATGGCTACACCTTC. The chain carries TRBV7-9 and TRBJ1-2, with TRBD1 matching 8 bases. There are 17 residues in the CDR3. Germline V gene data show CDR1 as SEHNR and CDR2 as FQNEAQ (reference sequence). Trimming took 4 bases from V and 3 from J; bases not matched to a gene: 13.

This clonotype was detected many times. The CDR3 protein is CASSQGSGTSQETQYF. The CDR3 nucleotides are TGCGCCAGCAGCCAGGGTAGCGGGACTAGCCAAGAGACCCAGTACTTC. V and J are TRBV4-1 and TRBJ2-5; TRBD2 agrees at 8 bases. Germline V gene sequence: CDR1 MGHRA, CDR2 YSYEKL. The CDR3 runs to 16 residues. After removal of 3 bases from V and 1 base from J, the junction contained 7 bases not matched to a gene.

This clonotype was observed a handful of times. Possible read error: a much larger clone is one base away. Without the conserved terminal phenylalanine or tryptophan, this CDR3 likely stems from a read error. The chain is built from TRBV4-3 and TRBJ2-7; a weak D match, TRBD1 (5 bases). Germline CDR1 reads LGHNA; CDR2 reads YSLEER. The CDR3 sequence is 15 residues long. The germline V and J ends were trimmed by 4 bases and 1 base, with 14 bases remaining between them. The CDR3, as DNA: TGCGCCAGCAGCCTCAAAAGTCCAGGGTCCTACGAGCAGTACCTC. It codes for CASSLKSPGSYEQYL.

The chain links TRBV12-3 or TRBV12-4 to TRBJ1-4, with D possibly matching TRBD1 (5 bases). V shed 3 bases and J shed 0 bases, with 5 bases lying between them. The CDR3 runs to 14 residues. CDR3 sequence (DNA): TGTGCCAGCAGTTTGACAGCAACTAATGAAAAACTGTTTTTT. Residues: CASSLTATNEKLFF.

With respect to this clonotype: This may be a read error, as it is one base from a much larger clone. The rearrangement links TRBV27 to TRBJ2-7, with D possibly TRBD2 on 6 matching bases. In germline, CDR1 is MNHEY, CDR2 SMNVEV (reference sequence). CDR3 length: 12 residues. The DNA of the CDR3 is TGTGCCAGCAGTGGCCCGGGAGACGAGCGGTACTTC. Translation gives CASSGPGDERYF.

This clonotype showed up many times. The rearrangement links TRBV30 to TRBJ2-3; unclear D gene. Trimming removed 0 bases at V and 0 bases at J, with 7 bases between. This CDR3 spans 14 amino acids. Germline assignment: CDR1 GTSNPN and CDR2 SVGIG (reference sequence). The CDR3 reads CAWSVLTSTDTQYF. CDR3 coding DNA: TGTGCCTGGAGTGTACTAACTAGCACAGATACGCAGTATTTT. The entire variable domain, with the rest obtained from reference TRBV30 and TRBJ2-3, is as follows: SQTIHQWPATLVQPVGSPLSLECTVEGTSNPNLYWYRQAAGRGLQLLFYSVGIGQISSEVPQNLSASRPQDRQFILSSKKLLLSDSGFYLCAWSVLTSTDTQYFGPGTRLTVL.

Comments on this clonotype: This may stem from a read error, because a much larger clone lies one nucleotide away. The chain joins TRBV5-4 to TRBJ1-1, with D unclear. The V gene lost 4 bases and the J gene lost 10 bases, with 23 bases spanning the gap. This CDR3 contains 15 residues. Germline-derived CDR1 and CDR2 are SGHNT and YYREEE (reference sequence). DNA of the CDR3: TGTGCCAGCAGCCCGTGGAGGAACAGTGCCCCTGCAGCTTTCTTT. Its protein is CASSPWRNSAPAAFF.

There are many counts of this clonotype. The rearrangement uses TRBV19 and TRBJ2-5; D not certain. Looked up from germline, CDR1 is LNHDA and CDR2 is SQIVND (reference sequence). The CDR3 loop spans 16 amino acids. The V end was cut by 0 bases, the J end by 5 bases, with 16 bases between. In DNA form, the CDR3 reads TGTGCCAGTAGTATAGATCTGGATCCCAGTGCCGAGACCCAGTACTTC. Translated, it gives CASSIDLDPSAETQYF. The full variable domain, completed using reference TRBV19 and TRBJ2-5, is DGGITQSPKYLFRKEGQNVTLSCEQNLNHDAMYWYRQDPGQGLRLIYYSQIVNDFQKGDIAEGYSVSREKKESFPLTVTSAQKNPTAFYLCASSIDLDPSAETQYFGPGTRLLVL.

Comment on this clonotype: Germline is not matched at one junction end, which may reflect a read error. V usage is TRBV4-1 and J usage is TRBJ2-7, with D possibly matching TRBD2 (5 bases). Per germline, CDR1 MGHRA and CDR2 YSYEKL. The CDR3 runs 14 residues. CDR3 in DNA: TGCGCCAACAGCCAAGCACTAGACTCGTACGAGCAGTACTTC. Residues: CANSQALDSYEQYF.

On this clonotype: Possible read error: a much larger clone is one base away. V is TRBV7-7 and J is TRBJ2-2; D remains ambiguous. CDR3 size: 15 residues. Germline V CDR1 and CDR2: SSHAT, FNYEAQ (reference sequence). CDR3 nucleotide sequence: TGTGCTAGCAGCCTGGCCTACGCGAACACCGGGGAGCTGTTTTTT. Its protein is CASSLAYANTGELFF.

The rearrangement joins TRBV4-2 to TRBJ2-3; 10 bases are shared with TRBD2. Losses at the gene ends were 4 bases for V and 1 base for J; bases not matched to a gene: 5. The CDR3 is 16 residues long. CDR1 and CDR2 from the germline V gene are LGHNA and YNFKEQ. The CDR3 loop is CASSPIAGGRTDTQYF. The CDR3 DNA follows: TGTGCCAGCAGCCCCATAGCGGGAGGTCGCACAGATACGCAGTATTTT.

This clonotype has just a few counts. The gene calls are TRBV11-2 and TRBJ1-4; no firm D call. V dropped 5 bases and J dropped 0 bases, with 1 base sitting between them. The length of the CDR3 is 12 residues. CDR1 SGHAT and CDR2 FQNNGV come from the germline V gene. The CDR3 nucleotides are TGTGCCAGCAGCCCAACTAATGAAAAACTGTTTTTT. This translates into CASSPTNEKLFF.

Points on this clonotype: Given a much more abundant clone one base away, this may be a read error. Because the CDR3 is missing its conserved closing phenylalanine or tryptophan, this is likely a read error. This chain joins TRBV7-6 and TRBJ1-1; TRBD1 might be the D (5 bases). This CDR3 spans 15 amino acids. Germline CDR1 reads SGHVS; CDR2 reads FNYEAQ. V gave up 2 bases and J gave up 3 bases, with 13 bases separating them. The CDR3 sequence is CASSLTPEGYTEAFS. DNA for the CDR3: TGTGCCAGCAGCTTAACGCCGGAGGGGTACACTGAAGCTTTCTCT.

Of note for this clonotype: The junction departs from the called germline gene at one end, perhaps through a read error. The rearrangement uses TRBV11-3 and TRBJ2-5; 9 bases are shared with TRBD2. CDR3 length: 14 residues. The germline CDR1 and CDR2 sequences are SGHNT and YENEEA. The CDR3 DNA reads TGTGCCAGCAGCTTACGACTAGCGGAAGAGACCCGGTACTTC. Amino acid sequence: CASSLRLAEETRYF.

About this clonotype itself: With a much larger clone just one base away, this may be a read error. The chain is built from TRBV11-2 and TRBJ2-3; TRBD2 is a possible D gene (6 bases). Germline loops: CDR1 SGHAT, CDR2 FQNNGV. The CDR3 runs 15 residues. With 8 bases removed from V and 0 bases from J, the gap between germline ends came to 15 bases. CDR3 coding DNA: TGTGCCAGCGGCATTAGCGGCTATAGCACAGATACGCAGTATTTT. Encoded protein: CASGISGYSTDTQYF.

This clonotype was recorded many times. V usage is TRBV4-3 and J usage is TRBJ1-5, with 7 positions matching TRBD1. Per the germline V gene, CDR1 is LGHNA and CDR2 is YSLEER. This CDR3 has 16 amino acids. With V trimmed by 0 bases and J by 7 bases, 9 bases remained unmatched. The CDR3 nucleotides read TGCGCCAGCAGCCAAGATCGAGCAGGGGGAGGACAGCCCCAGCATTTT. The encoded protein is CASSQDRAGGGQPQHF.

In this sample, this clonotype turned up many times. This sequence joins TRBV5-1 and TRBJ2-1; 7 bases fit TRBD2. V trimming: 3 bases; J trimming: 6 bases; junction bases outside the gene matches: 15. This CDR3 has 17 residues. CDR1 and CDR2 from the germline V gene are SGHRS and YFSETQ. Here the CDR3 DNA reads TGCGCCAGCAGCTCGGTCACGGGAGGACTAGAGGTCAATGAGCAGTTCTTC. This translates into CASSSVTGGLEVNEQFF.

On this clonotype itself: This may be a read error, as it is one base from a much larger clone. This chain joins TRBV4-3 and TRBJ2-3, with TRBD2 matching over 13 bases. The CDR3 extends over 19 amino acids. The germline V gene has CDR1 LGHNA and CDR2 YSLEER. The DNA for the CDR3 is TGCGCCAGCAGCCAAGATTGGGTCGGACTAGCGGGGGCCACAGATATGCAGTATTTT. This sequence encodes CASSQDWVGLAGATDMQYF.

For this clonotype: A read error is possible here, since a much larger clone lies one base away. The chain is built from TRBV2 and TRBJ1-3; weak D call: TRBD1 (6 bases). CDR1 is SNHLY, CDR2 FYNNEI, per germline. This CDR3 contains 16 residues. In DNA form, the CDR3 reads TGTGCCACCAAGCGGGGGGCCCCTCTCTCTGGAAGCACCATATATTTT. It translates to CATKRGAPLSGSTIYF.